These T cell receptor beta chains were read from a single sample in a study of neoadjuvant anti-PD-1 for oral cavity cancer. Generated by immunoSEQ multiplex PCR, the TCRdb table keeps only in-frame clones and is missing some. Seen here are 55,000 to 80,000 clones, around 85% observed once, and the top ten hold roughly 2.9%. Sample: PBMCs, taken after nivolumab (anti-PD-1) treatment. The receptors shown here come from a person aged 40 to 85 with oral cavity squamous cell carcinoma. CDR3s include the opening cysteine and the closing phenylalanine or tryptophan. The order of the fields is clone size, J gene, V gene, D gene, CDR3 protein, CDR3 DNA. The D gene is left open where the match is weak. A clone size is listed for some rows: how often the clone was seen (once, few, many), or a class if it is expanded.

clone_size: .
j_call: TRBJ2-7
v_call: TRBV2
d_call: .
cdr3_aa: CASSYGHFGRPSLVNYEQYF
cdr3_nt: TGTGCCAGCAGTTACGGACATTTTGGTAGGCCTAGCCTAGTAAACTACGAGCAGTACTTC

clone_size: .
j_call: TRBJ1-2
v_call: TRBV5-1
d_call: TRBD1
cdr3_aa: CASSENRGTGYTF
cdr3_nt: TGCGCCAGCAGCGAGAACAGGGGAACTGGCTACACCTTC

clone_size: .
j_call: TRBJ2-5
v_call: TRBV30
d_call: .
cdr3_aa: CAWSVGGAVETQYF
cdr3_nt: TGTGCCTGGAGTGTAGGGGGGGCTGTGGAGACCCAGTACTTC

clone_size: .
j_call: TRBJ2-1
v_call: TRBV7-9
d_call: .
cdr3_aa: CASSPRGRQYNEQFF
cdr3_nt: TGTGCCAGCAGCCCGCGAGGCAGGCAATACAATGAGCAGTTCTTC

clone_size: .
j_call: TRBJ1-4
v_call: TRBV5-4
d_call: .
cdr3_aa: CASSLDSFPGRGNEKLFF
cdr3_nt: TGTGCCAGCAGCTTGGACTCCTTTCCCGGGAGGGGTAATGAAAAACTGTTTTTT

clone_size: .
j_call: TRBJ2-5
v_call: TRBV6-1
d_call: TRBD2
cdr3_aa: CASSEVAGDRAQYF
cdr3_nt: TGTGCCAGCAGTGAGGTAGCGGGGGACCGGGCCCAGTACTTC

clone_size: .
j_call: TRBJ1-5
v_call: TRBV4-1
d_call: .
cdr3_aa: CASSQSDRGGSNQPQHF
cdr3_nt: TGCGCCAGCAGCCAATCAGACCGGGGCGGCAGCAATCAGCCCCAGCATTTT

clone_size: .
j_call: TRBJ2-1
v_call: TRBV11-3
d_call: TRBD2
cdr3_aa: CASSLGMAGGYNEQFF
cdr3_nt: TGTGCCAGCAGCTTAGGCATGGCGGGAGGGTACAATGAGCAGTTCTTC

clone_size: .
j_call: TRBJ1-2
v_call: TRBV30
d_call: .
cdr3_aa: CAWSAIWGTAARGYTF
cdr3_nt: TGTGCCTGGAGTGCAATCTGGGGGACGGCCGCTCGGGGCTACACCTTC

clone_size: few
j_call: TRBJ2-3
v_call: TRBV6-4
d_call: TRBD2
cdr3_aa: CASSEREGSTDTQYF
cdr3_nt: TGTGCCAGCAGTGAACGGGAGGGGAGCACAGATACGCAGTATTTT

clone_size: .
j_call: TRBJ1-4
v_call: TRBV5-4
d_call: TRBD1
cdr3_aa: CASSLGTVNEKLFF
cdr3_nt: TGTGCCAGCAGCCTCGGGACAGTTAATGAAAAACTGTTTTTT

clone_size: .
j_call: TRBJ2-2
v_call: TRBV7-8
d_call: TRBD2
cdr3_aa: CASSPRTSGGAGTNTGELFF
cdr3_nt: TGTGCCAGCAGCCCCCGGACTAGCGGGGGGGCCGGGACGAACACCGGGGAGCTGTTTTTT

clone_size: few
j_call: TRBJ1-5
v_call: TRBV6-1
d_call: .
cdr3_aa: CASSEVGVQPQHF
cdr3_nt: TGTGCCAGCAGTGAAGTCGGGGTTCAGCCCCAGCATTTT